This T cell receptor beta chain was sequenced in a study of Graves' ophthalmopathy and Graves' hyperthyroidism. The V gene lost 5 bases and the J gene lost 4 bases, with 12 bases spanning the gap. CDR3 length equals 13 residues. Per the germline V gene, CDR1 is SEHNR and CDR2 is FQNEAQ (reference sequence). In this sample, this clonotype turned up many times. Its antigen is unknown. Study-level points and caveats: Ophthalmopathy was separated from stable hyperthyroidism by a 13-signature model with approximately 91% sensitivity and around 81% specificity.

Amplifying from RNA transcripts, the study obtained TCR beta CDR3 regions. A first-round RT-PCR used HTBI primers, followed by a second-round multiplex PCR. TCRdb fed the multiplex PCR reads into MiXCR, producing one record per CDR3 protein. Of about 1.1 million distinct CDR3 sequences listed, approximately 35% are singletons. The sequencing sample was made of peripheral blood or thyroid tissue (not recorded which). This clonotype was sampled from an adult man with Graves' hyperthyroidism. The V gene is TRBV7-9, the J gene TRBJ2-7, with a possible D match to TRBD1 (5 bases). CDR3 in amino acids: CASSQEQEYEQYF. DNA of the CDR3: TGTGCCAGCAGCCAAGAACAGGAGTACGAGCAGTACTTC.